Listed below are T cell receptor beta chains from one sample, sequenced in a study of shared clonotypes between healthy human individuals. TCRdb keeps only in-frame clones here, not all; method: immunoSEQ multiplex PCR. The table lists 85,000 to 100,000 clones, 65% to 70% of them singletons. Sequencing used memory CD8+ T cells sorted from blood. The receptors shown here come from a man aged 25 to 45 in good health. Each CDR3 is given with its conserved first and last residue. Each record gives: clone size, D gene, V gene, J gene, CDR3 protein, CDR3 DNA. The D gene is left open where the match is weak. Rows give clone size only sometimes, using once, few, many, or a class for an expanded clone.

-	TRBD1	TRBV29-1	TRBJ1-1	CSDPQGNLSREAFF	TGCAGCGACCCACAGGGGAACTTGAGCCGGGAGGCTTTCTTT
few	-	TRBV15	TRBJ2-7	CATSRDLSFEQYF	TGTGCCACCAGCAGAGATCTCTCCTTCGAGCAGTACTTC
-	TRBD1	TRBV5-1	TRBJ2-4	CASSLRDRGYELAKNIQYF	TGCGCCAGCAGCCTCCGAGACAGGGGGTACGAACTAGCCAAAAACATTCAGTACTTC
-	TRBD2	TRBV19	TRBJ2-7	CASKTTSASSYEQYF	TGTGCCAGCAAGACAACTAGCGCAAGCTCCTACGAGCAGTACTTC
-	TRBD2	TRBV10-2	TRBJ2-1	CASKLAGGPYNEQFF	TGCGCCAGTAAATTAGCGGGAGGGCCCTACAATGAGCAGTTCTTC
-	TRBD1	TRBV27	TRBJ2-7	CASSTGGYEQYF	TGTGCCAGCAGTACAGGGGGTTACGAGCAGTACTTC
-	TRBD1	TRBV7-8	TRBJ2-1	CASTHVGEGQGQFF	TGTGCCAGCACCCATGTCGGGGAGGGACAGGGGCAGTTCTTC
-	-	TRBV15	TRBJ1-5	CATSRDQGQPQHF	TGTGCCACCAGCAGAGATCAGGGGCAGCCCCAGCATTTT
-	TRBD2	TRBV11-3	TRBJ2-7	CASSPRTSWGYEQYF	TGTGCCAGCAGCCCGAGGACTAGTTGGGGCTACGAGCAGTACTTC
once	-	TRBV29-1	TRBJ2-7	CSVEGLGRYEQYF	TGCAGCGTTGAAGGGTTGGGCAGGTACGAGCAGTACTTC
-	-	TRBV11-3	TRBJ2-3	CASSRGGQADTQYF	TGTGCCAGCAGCAGAGGGGGGCAAGCAGATACGCAGTATTTT
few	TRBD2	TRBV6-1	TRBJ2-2	CATKLAGETGELFF	TGTGCCACTAAACTAGCGGGAGAAACCGGGGAGCTGTTTTTT
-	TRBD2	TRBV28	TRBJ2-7	CASSLTSGRSSYEQYF	TGTGCCAGCAGTTTGACTAGCGGGAGGTCCTCCTACGAGCAGTACTTC
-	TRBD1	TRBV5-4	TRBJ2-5	CASSRDSQETQYF	TGTGCCAGCTCCCGGGACAGTCAAGAGACCCAGTACTTC
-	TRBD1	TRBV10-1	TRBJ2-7	CASSAGGDSYEQYF	TGCGCCAGCAGTGCAGGGGGCGACTCCTACGAGCAGTACTTC
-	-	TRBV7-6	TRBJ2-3	CASSLGTDTQYF	TGTGCCAGCAGCTTAGGTACAGATACGCAGTATTTT
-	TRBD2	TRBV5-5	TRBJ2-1	CASSLGLAGVSYNEQFF	TGTGCCAGCAGCTTGGGGCTAGCGGGGGTCTCCTACAATGAGCAGTTCTTC
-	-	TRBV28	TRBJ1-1	CASREGGVLNTEAFF	TGTGCCAGCAGGGAGGGGGGGGTTCTGAACACTGAAGCTTTCTTT
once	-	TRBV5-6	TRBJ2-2	CASSSRTGGLRTGELFF	TGTGCCAGCAGCTCCCGGACCGGAGGGCTGAGGACCGGGGAGCTGTTTTTT
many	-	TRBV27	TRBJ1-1	CASSPLEGDTEAFF	TGTGCCAGCAGTCCCCTGGAAGGGGACACTGAAGCTTTCTTT
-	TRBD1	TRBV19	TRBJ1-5	CASKTPEGTGDQPQHF	TGTGCCAGTAAGACCCCAGAAGGGACAGGGGATCAGCCCCAGCATTTT
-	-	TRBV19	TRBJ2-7	CASSLIAGQSYEQYF	TGTGCCAGTAGCCTAATCGCGGGACAGTCCTACGAGCAGTACTTC
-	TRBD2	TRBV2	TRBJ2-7	CASLPLGGSYEQYF	TGTGCCAGCTTACCCCTCGGGGGGAGCTACGAGCAGTACTTC
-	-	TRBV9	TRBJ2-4	CASSVDRLAKNIQYF	TGTGCCAGCAGCGTAGACAGACTAGCCAAAAACATTCAGTACTTC
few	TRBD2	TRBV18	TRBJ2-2	CASSPRAGGTGELFF	TGTGCCAGCTCACCGAGAGCGGGAGGCACCGGGGAGCTGTTTTTT
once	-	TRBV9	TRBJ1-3	CASSVAAGRENTIYF	TGTGCCAGCAGCGTAGCGGCAGGGCGGGAAAACACCATATATTTT
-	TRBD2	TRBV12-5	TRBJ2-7	CASGPSGREYEQYF	TGTGCTAGTGGGCCTAGCGGGAGAGAGTACGAGCAGTACTTC
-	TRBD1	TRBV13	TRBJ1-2	CASSLGTGTGDGYTF	TGTGCCAGCAGCTTAGGAACTGGGACAGGAGATGGCTACACCTTC
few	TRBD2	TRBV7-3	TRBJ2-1	CASGGGGEDEQFF	TGTGCCAGCGGTGGGGGAGGGGAGGATGAGCAGTTCTTC
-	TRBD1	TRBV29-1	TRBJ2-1	CSVGGLGTVRYNEQFF	TGCAGCGTTGGGGGGCTTGGGACAGTCCGCTACAATGAGCAGTTCTTC
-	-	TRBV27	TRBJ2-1	CASSLGSSREAYNEQFF	TGTGCCAGCAGTTTAGGGTCTAGCAGAGAGGCCTACAATGAGCAGTTCTTC
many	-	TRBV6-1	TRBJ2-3	CASSELSVTQYF	TGTGCCAGCAGTGAATTATCAGTTACGCAGTATTTT
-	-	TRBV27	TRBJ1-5	CASSPSSGDYNQPQHF	TGTGCCAGCAGTCCCTCTTCCGGCGATTACAATCAGCCCCAGCATTTT
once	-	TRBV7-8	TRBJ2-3	CASSFRNQGTDAQYF	TGTGCCAGCAGCTTTCGGAATCAGGGGACTGATGCGCAGTATTTT